The T cell receptor beta chain described here comes from a study of cytomegalovirus exposure and HLA in healthy donors (dated by TCRdb to about 2017). Context from the whole study: The roughly 700 repertoires of the first cohort and the 120 validation repertoires were produced on the same platform, according to a later analysis. The study aimed to test whether signatures of past pathogen exposure could be identified by cataloging public T cell receptors. In addition to the first cohort of roughly 700 subjects, a separate validation cohort of 120 different subjects was used. To predict cytomegalovirus infection status, the study brought together high-throughput TCR immunosequencing, statistical association of individual TCRs with disease status, and machine learning.

About this clone itself: Which antigen it targets is not known. No quality values exist for individual bases; no much larger clone is one base distant.

The protocol used for the library was the immunoSEQ multiplex PCR assay. The authors' pipeline ran thus. A statistical classification framework was developed to diagnose cytomegalovirus status using the catalog of TCR beta chain sequences. Here the immuneACCESS table is served through TCRdb, limited to in-frame sequences with V and J called. Missing clones are a known gap in these copies; in checked studies unresolved V genes cover under half, and the rest lacks a known reason. V and J calls and clone size are as listed in that table; D and trimming were resolved from the DNA. In all, the sample holds under 250,000 clones, and over 75% of those were seen once. Approximately 2% of the sample comes from the top ten. Separate from the approximately 670-subject first cohort, the validation cohort of 90 to 150 subjects was the group to which the donors belonged. What the authors observed across the whole study: Across donors, most TCR sequences were observed very rarely, whereas some public TCRs were present in many individuals. Of the cluster scores, roughly 93% were above 0 in a later analysis, which found that TCRs clustered in the first cohort also tended to co-occur in the 120 or so validation repertoires. The authors suggested that the approach could potentially be extended to other disease states and immunological phenotypes. In both the original and validation cohorts, the classifier was reported to diagnose cytomegalovirus status with high specificity and sensitivity. All 130 or so repertoires were used to score co-occurrence in the validation cohort in a later analysis, because that analysis had no HLA typing for the cohort. The study gave a list of 150 to 200 TCR beta chains associated with cytomegalovirus. A few of the identified cytomegalovirus-associated TCR beta chains were confirmed in vitro to be specific for cytomegalovirus antigens.

The sequenced sample was PBMCs. The TCR was taken from a young woman in good health and CMV-seropositive.

The encoded CDR3 is CASSLRGDSNQPQHF. The base sequence is TGTGCCAGCAGTTTACGGGGGGATAGCAATCAGCCCCAGCATTTT. The chain is assembled from TRBV28 and TRBJ1-5, and possibly TRBD1, on 5 matching bases. CDR1 and CDR2 are drawn from the germline V gene: MDHEN, SYDVKM. The CDR3, cysteine through phenylalanine, is 15 amino acids long. Of the read, only the CDR3 DNA is kept; its 45 bases are in frame from base 1. V drops 2 bases and J drops 0 bases, leaving 8 bases in between.